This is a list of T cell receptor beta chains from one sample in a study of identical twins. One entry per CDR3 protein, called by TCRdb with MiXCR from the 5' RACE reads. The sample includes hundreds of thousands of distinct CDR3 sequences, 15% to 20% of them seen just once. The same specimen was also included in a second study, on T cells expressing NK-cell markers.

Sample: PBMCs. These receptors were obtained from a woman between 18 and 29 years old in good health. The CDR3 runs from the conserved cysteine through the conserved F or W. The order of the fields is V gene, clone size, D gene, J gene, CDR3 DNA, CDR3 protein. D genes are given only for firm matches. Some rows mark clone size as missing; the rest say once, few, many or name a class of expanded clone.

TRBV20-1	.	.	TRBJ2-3	TGCAGTGCTAGCCCCGGGCCAGATACGCAGTATTTT	CSASPGPDTQYF
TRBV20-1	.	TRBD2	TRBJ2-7	TGCAGTGCTGTCTCTGGGAGCGGGAGAGAGGGCGAGCAGTACTTC	CSAVSGSGREGEQYF
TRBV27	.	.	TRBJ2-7	TGTGCCAGCACCCCCCTGTGGGGGATGTACGAGCAGTACTTC	CASTPLWGMYEQYF
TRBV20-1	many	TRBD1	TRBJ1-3	TGCAGTGCTAGTCCGGGACAGGCGAACTCTGGAAACACCATATATTTT	CSASPGQANSGNTIYF
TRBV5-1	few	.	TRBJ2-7	TGCGCCAGCAGCCCGGAAAGGGGGTATACCTACGAGCAGTACTTC	CASSPERGYTYEQYF
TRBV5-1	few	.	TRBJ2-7	TGCGCCAGCAGCTTCGGTATAGCCGGACTTAGCGAGCAGTACTTC	CASSFGIAGLSEQYF
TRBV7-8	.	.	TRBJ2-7	TGTGCCAGCAGCTTAGCGCTTGTGGAAGGGGCCTCCTACGAGCAGTACTTC	CASSLALVEGASYEQYF
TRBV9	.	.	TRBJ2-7	TGTGCCAGCAGCGTAGGTGAGGTCAGCTCCTACGAGCAGTACTTC	CASSVGEVSSYEQYF
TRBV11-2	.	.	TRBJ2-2	TGTGCCAGCAGCTTTGGTCAGACCTACACCGGGGAGCTGTTTTTT	CASSFGQTYTGELFF
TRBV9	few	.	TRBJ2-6	TGTGCCAGCAGCTTACTCCCTGGGGCCAACGTCCTGACTTTC	CASSLLPGANVLTF
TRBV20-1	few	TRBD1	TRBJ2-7	TGCAGTGCGACCCGGGACAGGGGTCTTTACGAGCAGTACTTC	CSATRDRGLYEQYF
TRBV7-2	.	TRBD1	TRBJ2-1	TGTGCCAGCAGCTTATATACAGGGGCTTACAATGAGCAGTTCTTC	CASSLYTGAYNEQFF
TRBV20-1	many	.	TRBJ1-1	TGCAGTGCTAGAGGCTTGGGCCAGATTTATACTGAAGCTTTCTTT	CSARGLGQIYTEAFF
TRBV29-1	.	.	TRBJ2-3	TGCAGCGTTCCGGGAGACCGAGGGCGAGATACGCAGTATTTT	CSVPGDRGRDTQYF
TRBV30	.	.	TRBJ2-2	TGTGCCTGGAGTCGCTCGTACACCGGGGAGCTGTTTTTT	CAWSRSYTGELFF
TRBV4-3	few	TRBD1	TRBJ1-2	TGCGCCAGCAGCCATGACAGGGGGCAAGGGTATGGCTACACCTTC	CASSHDRGQGYGYTF
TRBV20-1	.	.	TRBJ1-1	TGCAGTGCGGAAGGAACAAAAGCTGAAGCTTTCTTT	CSAEGTKAEAFF
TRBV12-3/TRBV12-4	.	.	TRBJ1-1	TGTGCCAGCAGTTTAGGGACAACAGGGTCCACTGAAGCTTTCTTT	CASSLGTTGSTEAFF
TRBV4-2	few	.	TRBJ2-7	TGTGCCAGCAGCCAAGATCCCCCTCCGACTGGCAGCCTCGAGCAGTACTTC	CASSQDPPPTGSLEQYF
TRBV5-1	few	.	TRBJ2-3	TGCGCCAGCAGCTTGGGGGGCCAAGCTGGCACAGATACGCAGTATTTT	CASSLGGQAGTDTQYF
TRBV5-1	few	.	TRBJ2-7	TGCGCCAGCAGCTGGGGACAAAAATACGAGCAGTACTTC	CASSWGQKYEQYF
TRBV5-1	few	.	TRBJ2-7	TGCGCCAGCAGCTTGGGGCCCCAGGGAACCTACGAGCAGTACTTC	CASSLGPQGTYEQYF
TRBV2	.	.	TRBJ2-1	TGTGCCAGCAGTGATGGGGGCGGGTTGGGGTACAATGAGCAGTTCTTC	CASSDGGGLGYNEQFF
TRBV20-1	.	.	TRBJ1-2	TGCAGTGCCTACCCCGGCTATGGCTACACCTTC	CSAYPGYGYTF
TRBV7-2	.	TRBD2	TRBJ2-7	TGTGCCACCGCGATTTCTTCTAGCGGGAGTTCGCACGAGCAGTACTTC	CATAISSSGSSHEQYF
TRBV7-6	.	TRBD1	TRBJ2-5	TGTGCCAGCAGCTTCGGACAGGGGGGCAAGACCCAGTACTTC	CASSFGQGGKTQYF
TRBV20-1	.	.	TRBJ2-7	TGCAGTGCTCATTCTTCGACGGCAACCTACGAGCAGTACTTC	CSAHSSTATYEQYF
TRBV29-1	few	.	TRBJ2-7	TGCAGCGTTGGACCCACGCCACGCACCCCGAGCTCCTACGAGCAGTACTTC	CSVGPTPRTPSSYEQYF
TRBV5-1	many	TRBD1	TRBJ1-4	TGCGCCAGCAGCCTGACAGGGGAAGGAAATGAAAAACTGTTTTTT	CASSLTGEGNEKLFF
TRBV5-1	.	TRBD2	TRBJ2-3	TGCGCCAGCAGCTCGCGACCAACTAGCGGGACCACAGATACGCAGTATTTT	CASSSRPTSGTTDTQYF
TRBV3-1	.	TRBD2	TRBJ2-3	TGTGCCAGCAGCCTGGTGGGGGGGACCGCCACAGATACGCAGTATTTT	CASSLVGGTATDTQYF
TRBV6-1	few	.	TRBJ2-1	TGTGCCAGCAGCAAAACGTTCCAGGGTGGGCACAATGAGCAGTTCTTC	CASSKTFQGGHNEQFF
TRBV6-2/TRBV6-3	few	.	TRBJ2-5	TGTGCCAGCAGGAGGGACCCTCAGTACTTC	CASRRDPQYF
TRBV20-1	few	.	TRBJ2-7	TGCAGTGCTAGAGGAAGTAGCGAAACCTTCTCCTACGAGCAGTACTTC	CSARGSSETFSYEQYF
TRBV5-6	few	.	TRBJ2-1	TGTGCCTCGGTGAGAGGATATGAGCAGTTCTTC	CASVRGYEQFF
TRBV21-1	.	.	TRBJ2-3	TGTGCCAGCAGCAAACTAGCGGGCATCACAGATACGCAGTATTTT	CASSKLAGITDTQYF
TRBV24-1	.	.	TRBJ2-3	TGTGCCACCAGTGATTTCTACACAGATACGCAGTATTTT	CATSDFYTDTQYF
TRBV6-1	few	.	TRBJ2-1	TGTGCCAGCAGTGAAATCCCCGGGGCCTCTGGTGAGCAGTTCTTC	CASSEIPGASGEQFF
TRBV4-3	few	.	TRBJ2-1	TGCGCCAGCAGCCAGGATTTTAGCTCCTACAATGAGCAGTTCTTC	CASSQDFSSYNEQFF
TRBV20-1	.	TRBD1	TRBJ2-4	TGCAGTGCTGGAAGACAGGGAGCCAAAAACATTCAGTACTTC	CSAGRQGAKNIQYF
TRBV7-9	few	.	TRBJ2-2	TGTGCCAGCAGTTTACATAGACAGGCGAACACCGGGGAGCTGTTTTTT	CASSLHRQANTGELFF
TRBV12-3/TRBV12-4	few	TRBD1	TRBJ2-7	TGTGCCAGCAGTCCCGGGACAGGGACCGACTACGAGCAGTACTTC	CASSPGTGTDYEQYF
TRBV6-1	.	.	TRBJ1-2	TGTGCCAGCAAAGATCTCAAACGGGGCTATGGCTACACCTTC	CASKDLKRGYGYTF
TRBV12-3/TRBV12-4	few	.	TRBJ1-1	TGTGCCAGCAGTTTACCCTTCAACAGGGAGGACACTGAAGCTTTCTTT	CASSLPFNREDTEAFF
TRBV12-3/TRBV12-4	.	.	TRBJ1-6	TGTGCCAGCGGTCCATCCTCACCCCTCCACTTT	CASGPSSPLHF
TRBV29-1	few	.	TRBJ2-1	TGCAGCGTTGAAATAGTAAGCGAGCAGTTCTTC	CSVEIVSEQFF
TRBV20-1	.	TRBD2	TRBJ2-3	TGCAGTGTTAGAGCCAGCGGGGGGCCCCATACGCAGTATTTT	CSVRASGGPHTQYF
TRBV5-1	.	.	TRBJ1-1	TGCGCCAGCAGCTGGGAGGGGGGACGGAGGAACACTGAAGCTTTCTTT	CASSWEGGRRNTEAFF
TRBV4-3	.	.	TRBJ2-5	TGCGCCAGCAGCCAAGGCGGCGGGGTCCACCAAGAGACCCAGTACTTC	CASSQGGGVHQETQYF
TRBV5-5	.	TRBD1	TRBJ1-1	TGTGCCAGCAGCGCGCAGGGGGACACTGAAGCTTTCTTT	CASSAQGDTEAFF
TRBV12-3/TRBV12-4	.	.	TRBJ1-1	TGTGCCAGCAGTCAAGACAGAACGAACACTGAAGCTTTCTTT	CASSQDRTNTEAFF